This is a list of T cell receptor beta chains from one sample in a study of OX40 agonist ivuxolimab in advanced cancers. Clones were read by immunoSEQ multiplex PCR, and TCRdb kept only the in-frame ones, dropping some. The data contain tens of thousands of clones, 86% of them singletons. The starting material was CD4+ or CD8+ T cells sorted from blood, obtained in a trial of the OX40 agonist ivuxolimab. These receptors were collected from an adult with an advanced solid tumor such as melanoma, head and neck, liver or kidney cancer. The CDR3 runs from the conserved cysteine through the conserved F or W. D genes are given only for firm matches. Only part of the rows carry a size: once, few, many, or a class if the clone is expanded.

CASSLQPRTGRRTEAFF	TGTGCCAGCAGCTTACAACCACGTACAGGGAGACGTACTGAAGCTTTCTTT	TRBJ1-1	NA	TRBV5-4	NA
CASSELNRSTGDEQYF	TGTGCCAGCAGTGAACTAAACAGGTCAACCGGGGACGAGCAGTACTTC	TRBJ2-7	NA	TRBV2	NA
CASSSRGLSTDTQYF	TGTGCCAGCAGCTCCCGGGGACTTTCCACAGATACGCAGTATTTT	TRBJ2-3	NA	TRBV7-9	NA
CASSFSGSDYGYTF	TGTGCCAGCAGCTTTTCAGGGTCGGACTATGGCTACACCTTC	TRBJ1-2	NA	TRBV11-2	NA
CASSSIKSGVGNTEAFF	TGTGCCAGCAGTTCAATTAAATCAGGGGTTGGGAACACTGAAGCTTTCTTT	TRBJ1-1	NA	TRBV28	NA
CASSPGATEAFF	TGTGCCAGCAGTCCAGGGGCCACTGAAGCTTTCTTT	TRBJ1-1	NA	TRBV2	NA
CASSTTSGGYNEQFF	TGTGCCAGTAGTACCACTAGCGGAGGTTACAATGAGCAGTTCTTC	TRBJ2-1	NA	TRBV19	TRBD2
CASSGGGDRGGQPQHF	TGTGCCAGCAGCGGTGGTGGGGACCGGGGGGGGCAGCCCCAGCATTTT	TRBJ1-5	NA	TRBV9	NA
CASSSGSIETQYF	TGCGCCAGCAGCTCTGGGAGCATTGAGACCCAGTACTTC	TRBJ2-5	NA	TRBV5-1	NA
CASSYGAAAYNEQFF	TGTGCCAGCAGTTACGGAGCGGCTGCCTACAATGAGCAGTTCTTC	TRBJ2-1	medium-sized	TRBV6-5	NA
CASSQAVSNQPQHF	TGTGCCAGCAGCCAGGCAGTTAGCAATCAGCCCCAGCATTTT	TRBJ1-5	NA	TRBV5-6	NA
CSVELPSSTYEQYF	TGCAGCGTTGAATTACCTAGTAGTACTTACGAGCAGTACTTC	TRBJ2-7	NA	TRBV29-1	NA
CASSSRGAEEQYF	TGTGCCAGCAGCTCCAGGGGGGCGGAGGAGCAGTACTTC	TRBJ2-7	once	TRBV4-2	NA
CASSFRDTAVTGELFF	TGTGCCAGCAGCTTCCGGGACACAGCGGTCACCGGGGAGCTGTTTTTT	TRBJ2-2	NA	TRBV7-2	NA
CASSTSFPSTYEQYF	TGTGCCAGCAGTACCAGTTTTCCCAGCACTTACGAGCAGTACTTC	TRBJ2-7	NA	TRBV27	NA
CASSLTPGPGDTEAFF	TGCGCCAGCAGCCTTACTCCGGGACCCGGGGACACTGAAGCTTTCTTT	TRBJ1-1	NA	TRBV4-1	NA
CASSQDSREYEQYF	TGCGCCAGCAGCCAAGATTCTCGGGAGTACGAGCAGTACTTC	TRBJ2-7	NA	TRBV4-3	NA
CASSYGQGNTYEQYF	TGTGCCAGCAGCTACGGACAGGGGAACACCTACGAGCAGTACTTC	TRBJ2-7	few	TRBV11-2	TRBD1
CASTLQGADEKLFF	TGTGCCAGTACATTGCAGGGGGCGGATGAAAAACTGTTTTTT	TRBJ1-4	NA	TRBV19	TRBD1
CASSDRATGELFF	TGTGCCAGCAGCGACAGGGCCACCGGGGAGCTGTTTTTT	TRBJ2-2	NA	TRBV9	NA
CASSQRSGQGVGDNEQFF	TGCGCCAGCAGCCAGAGGTCGGGACAGGGGGTAGGCGACAATGAGCAGTTCTTC	TRBJ2-1	NA	TRBV10-1	TRBD1
CASSQAASGSSYEQYF	TGCGCCAGCAGCCAAGCGGCTAGCGGGAGCTCCTACGAGCAGTACTTC	TRBJ2-7	few	TRBV4-1	TRBD2
CASSLFPEQETQYF	TGTGCCAGCAGCTTGTTTCCAGAACAAGAGACCCAGTACTTC	TRBJ2-5	NA	TRBV5-8	NA
CASSLARNYEQYF	TGTGCCAGCAGCTTAGCGCGAAACTACGAGCAGTACTTC	TRBJ2-7	NA	TRBV11-2	NA
CATDSGRMTDTQYF	TGTGCCACCGATAGCGGGAGAATGACAGATACGCAGTATTTT	TRBJ2-3	NA	TRBV7-9	TRBD2
CASSLTSGSYNEQFF	TGTGCCAGCAGTTTAACTAGCGGGAGCTACAATGAGCAGTTCTTC	TRBJ2-1	NA	TRBV27	TRBD2
CAIRAGVSGNTIYF	TGTGCCATCAGGGCAGGGGTTTCTGGAAACACCATATATTTT	TRBJ1-3	NA	TRBV10-3	NA
CASSVTGETHNEQFF	TGTGCCAGCAGTGTTACAGGAGAAACCCACAATGAGCAGTTCTTC	TRBJ2-1	NA	TRBV25-1	NA
CASSEQAGLSYNEQFF	TGTGCCAGCAGTGAACAGGCGGGGCTATCCTACAATGAGCAGTTCTTC	TRBJ2-1	NA	TRBV2	NA
CASSPRTSGYEQYF	TGTGCCAGCAGTCCCCGGACTAGCGGCTACGAGCAGTACTTC	TRBJ2-7	NA	TRBV27	TRBD2
CASSPDRAGTYGYTF	TGCGCCAGCAGCCCCGATCGGGCAGGTACCTATGGCTACACCTTC	TRBJ1-2	NA	TRBV5-1	NA
CASRPGGPGELFF	TGTGCCAGTAGACCAGGGGGTCCCGGGGAGCTGTTTTTT	TRBJ2-2	NA	TRBV19	TRBD1
CASSLSGTPYNEQFF	TGTGCCAGCAGTCTATCCGGGACACCCTACAATGAGCAGTTCTTC	TRBJ2-1	NA	TRBV27	NA
CASRPTNRGNQPQHF	TGTGCCAGCAGGCCCACAAACCGGGGGAATCAGCCCCAGCATTTT	TRBJ1-5	NA	TRBV6-5	NA
CASSPSYEQYF	TGTGCCAGCAGTCCTTCCTACGAGCAGTACTTC	TRBJ2-7	NA	TRBV2	NA
CASSIVPGSPEQYF	TGTGCCAGTAGTATCGTGCCGGGGTCGCCCGAGCAGTACTTC	TRBJ2-7	NA	TRBV19	NA
CASRTTSGSYNEQFF	TGTGCCAGCAGGACGACTAGCGGGAGTTACAATGAGCAGTTCTTC	TRBJ2-1	NA	TRBV27	TRBD2
CASSQDSSSYNEQFF	TGCGCCAGCAGCCAAGATTCGAGCTCCTACAATGAGCAGTTCTTC	TRBJ2-1	NA	TRBV4-1	NA
CASSMGGLWQETQYF	TGTGCCAGTAGTATGGGGGGGCTTTGGCAAGAGACCCAGTACTTC	TRBJ2-5	NA	TRBV19	NA
CASSRLGQGAENEQFF	TGTGCCAGCAGCCGGCTTGGACAGGGGGCCGAAAATGAGCAGTTCTTC	TRBJ2-1	NA	TRBV14	TRBD1
CASSTDSTQPQHF	TGTGCCAGCAGTACGGACAGTACTCAGCCCCAGCATTTT	TRBJ1-5	once	TRBV27	NA
CASSQGQGDATEAFF	TGTGCCAGCAGCCAGGGACAGGGGGACGCCACTGAAGCTTTCTTT	TRBJ1-1	NA	TRBV13	TRBD1
CASSWKRTGELFF	TGTGCCAGCAGTTGGAAGCGCACCGGGGAGCTGTTTTTT	TRBJ2-2	NA	TRBV28	NA
CASSGGIGGNQPQHF	TGTGCCAGCTCTGGGGGAATAGGAGGCAATCAGCCCCAGCATTTT	TRBJ1-5	NA	TRBV27	NA
CASSFKTSLLRETQYF	TGTGCCAGCAGCTTCAAGACTAGCTTGCTCCGCGAGACCCAGTACTTC	TRBJ2-5	NA	TRBV11-2	TRBD2
CASSELGTTANEQFF	TGTGCCAGCAGTGAACTTGGCACCACGGCCAATGAGCAGTTCTTC	TRBJ2-1	few	TRBV6-1	NA
CASSFTANREQYF	TGTGCCAGCAGTTTCACAGCTAACCGCGAGCAGTACTTC	TRBJ2-7	NA	TRBV27	NA
CASSLAEGTGATTYGYTF	TGCGCCAGCAGCTTGGCCGAGGGGACAGGGGCGACGACCTATGGCTACACCTTC	TRBJ1-2	NA	TRBV5-1	TRBD1